This is a list of T cell receptor beta chains from one sample in a study of blood T cell repertoires in COVID-19. Some clones are missing from TCRdb's copy, which holds only in-frame ones; the method was immunoSEQ multiplex PCR. This table holds approximately 300,000 clones, around 90% found once. The material sequenced was peripheral blood. The receptors were gathered from a man younger than 30 who had recovered from COVID-19. Both conserved end residues are part of each CDR3. The D gene is left open where the match is weak. Expanded clones are given a class, and other clones once, few, many or no size at all.

J: TRBJ2-3
V: TRBV27
size: -
D: -
DNA: TGTGCCAGCAGTCAACTAACAGGGTGGGAAGATACGCAGTATTTT
CDR3: CASSQLTGWEDTQYF

J: TRBJ2-3
V: TRBV12-3/TRBV12-4
size: once
D: -
DNA: TGTGCCAGCAGTTGGGGACAAACGCAGTATTTT
CDR3: CASSWGQTQYF

J: TRBJ1-4
V: TRBV18
size: -
D: -
DNA: TGTGCCAGCTCAGATGGTGCAGCAACTAATGAAAAACTGTTTTTT
CDR3: CASSDGAATNEKLFF

J: TRBJ1-2
V: TRBV9
size: -
D: TRBD1
DNA: TGTGCCAGCAGCGTACAGGAACCGAGCCTCCGGCCACCGGGACAGGAATACTATGGCTACACCTTC
CDR3: CASSVQEPSLRPPGQEYYGYTF

J: TRBJ1-1
V: TRBV9
size: -
D: -
DNA: TGTGCCAGCAGCGATTCACTACTTGGGTTCCCTGACGCTTTCTTT
CDR3: CASSDSLLGFPDAFF

J: TRBJ2-1
V: TRBV5-1
size: -
D: -
DNA: TGCGCCAGCAGCCTGGAGGGGGAGAGCTCCTACAATGAGCAGTTCTTC
CDR3: CASSLEGESSYNEQFF

J: TRBJ2-7
V: TRBV11-2
size: few
D: TRBD1
DNA: TGTGCCAGCAGCGAATCCGGGACAGGGGTCTACGAGCAGTACTTC
CDR3: CASSESGTGVYEQYF

J: TRBJ1-4
V: TRBV9
size: -
D: -
DNA: TGTGCCAGCAGCCACAGCACGGATGAAAAACTGTTTTTT
CDR3: CASSHSTDEKLFF

J: TRBJ2-1
V: TRBV5-1
size: -
D: -
DNA: TGCGCCAGCAGCTTCGACGGTAGCGGATTTGAGCAGTTCTTC
CDR3: CASSFDGSGFEQFF

J: TRBJ2-1
V: TRBV7-9
size: few
D: -
DNA: TGTGCCAGCAGCTTACTGCTAGATCCTCAGGGTGAGCAGTTCTTC
CDR3: CASSLLLDPQGEQFF

J: TRBJ1-1
V: TRBV18
size: -
D: -
DNA: TGTGCCAGCTCACTTCAGGGGGAAGCTTTCTTT
CDR3: CASSLQGEAFF

J: TRBJ1-5
V: TRBV21-1
size: -
D: -
DNA: TGTGCCAGCGGACAGGGACAGAGAATAAATCAGCCCCAGCATTTT
CDR3: CASGQGQRINQPQHF

J: TRBJ2-1
V: TRBV3-1/TRBV3-2
size: -
D: TRBD2
DNA: TGTGCCAGCAGCCGAACGGGGGGAGCGGGAGTCTCCTACAATGAGCAGTTCTTC
CDR3: CASSRTGGAGVSYNEQFF